A single sample gave rise to the 32 T cell receptor beta chains below, sequenced in a study of CD8+CD57+ T cells in acquired aplastic anemia listed by TCRdb under 2018. The patients picked for sequencing were ones in whom flow cytometry had shown an expansion of CD8+CD57+ cells. The sequencing machine was an Illumina HiSeq 2000. Profiling of TCR beta VDJ combinations and CDR3 sequences used genomic DNA as the template. TCRdb handled the public reads itself, with Q25 trimming in fastp and clone calling in MiXCR, and kept productive beta chains. Every distinct CDR3 protein forms one entry, paired with its most common genes and DNA. Across this sample there are about 160,000 distinct CDR3 sequences, with roughly 48% seen only once. Approximately 3% of the sample rests with the top ten. The sequencing input was sorted CD4+, CD8+, or CD8+CD57+ T cells (not recorded which) from PBMCs. The origin of the receptors is a human donor with aplastic anemia.

V is TRBV29-1 and J is TRBJ1-3, with 7 bases that match TRBD1. V gave up 4 bases and J gave up 4 bases; unmatched junction bases: 7. Germline V lookup: CDR1 SQVTM, CDR2 ANQGSEA. This CDR3 contains 14 residues. The CDR3: CSVGTGRTGNTIYF. The CDR3 DNA reads TGCAGCGTTGGGACAGGACGGACGGGAAACACCATATATTTT.

V and J are TRBV11-1 and TRBJ2-7, with 9 nucleotides matching TRBD2. From germline, CDR1 is SGHAT and CDR2 FQDESV (reference sequence). V dropped 1 base and J dropped 9; count of bases not matched to a gene: 16. The CDR3 length is 17 residues. CDR3 DNA sequence: TGTGCCAGCAGCTTAGGCTTACAGGGGACTAGCTCCCACGGGCAGTACTTC. Amino acids: CASSLGLQGTSSHGQYF.

This clonotype has ten or more counts. The chain combines TRBV9 with TRBJ1-1; D unresolved. V lost 2 bases and J lost 0, with 8 bases in between. Germline V gene lookup returns CDR1 SGDLS and CDR2 YYNGEE. This CDR3 has 14 residues. CDR3 nucleotide sequence: TGTGCCAGCAGCGTTACCAGTGTGAACACTGAAGCTTTCTTT. It is translated as CASSVTSVNTEAFF.

Ten or more counts support this clonotype. The chain carries TRBV4-3 and TRBJ1-4; TRBD1 is a possible D gene (6 bases). Germline-derived CDR1 and CDR2 are LGHNA and YSLEER. V gave up 0 bases and J gave up 10 bases, with 15 bases separating them. The CDR3 spans 15 residues. The CDR3 nucleotides read TGCGCCAGCAGCCAAGAAATAGGACAGATGGTAAAACTGTTTTTT. Translated, it gives CASSQEIGQMVKLFF.

The chain is built from TRBV20-1 and TRBJ2-1; 8 bases match TRBD1. The ends lost 3 bases at V and 10 bases at J; junction bases unmatched: 5. The germline gives CDR1 DFQATT, CDR2 SNEGSKA (reference sequence). CDR3 length: 12 residues. Written as DNA, the CDR3 is TGCAGTGCTAGGACAGGGGCTCGAGAGCAGTTCTTC. Protein product: CSARTGAREQFF.

The V and J genes are TRBV5-4 and TRBJ2-3; D not resolved. Between the trimmed V and J ends, which lost 2 bases and 7 bases, there was a span of 8 bases. The CDR3 runs 12 residues. The V gene's germline CDR1 is SGHNT and CDR2 YYREEE (reference sequence). The chain's CDR3 is CASSLGGYTQYF. CDR3 sequence (DNA): TGTGCCAGCAGCTTAGGCGGCTATACGCAGTATTTT.

V is TRBV6-2 or TRBV6-3 and J is TRBJ2-6; D is undetermined. Trimming removed 4 bases from V and 0 bases from J, with 16 bases in between. Germline CDR1 reads MNHEY; CDR2 reads SVGEGT. The CDR3 consists of 18 residues. CDR3 protein: CASSSPAHSLSGANVLTF. The CDR3 bases are TGTGCCAGCAGTTCCCCAGCCCATAGCCTCTCTGGGGCCAACGTCCTGACTTTC.

A word on this clonotype: This may be a read error, as it is one base from a much larger clone. This sequence joins TRBV5-1 and TRBJ2-3; D tentatively reads TRBD1 or TRBD2 (7 bases each). This CDR3 has 13 residues. Germline V CDR1 and CDR2: SGHRS, YFSETQ. In nucleotides, the CDR3 is TGCGCCACCAGGGGGGGTCCCACAGGTACGCAGTATTTT. It codes for CATRGGPTGTQYF.

This clonotype occurred a few times. The chain carries TRBV13 and TRBJ2-4; D not resolved. The germline V and J ends were trimmed by 5 bases and 0 bases, with 20 bases remaining between them. The CDR3 covers 18 residues. Per the germline V gene, CDR1 is PRHDT and CDR2 is FYEKMQ (reference sequence). The CDR3 spells CASSPSPGRGIAKNIQYF. CDR3 nucleotide sequence: TGTGCCAGCAGCCCCTCCCCCGGGCGAGGCATAGCCAAAAACATTCAGTACTTC.

In its sample, this clonotype was seen many times. The V call is TRBV12-3 or TRBV12-4, the J call TRBJ2-2; 9 bases are shared with TRBD1. Trimming removed 7 bases from V and 5 bases from J; junction bases left unmatched: 5. This CDR3 region has 14 residues. As DNA, the CDR3 is TGTGCCAGCACCTCGACAGGGGGGACCGGGGAGCTGTTTTTT. It translates to CASTSTGGTGELFF.

This chain's CDR3 is CASSEGQGAHRSPLHF. CDR3 coding DNA: TGCGCCAGCAGCGAAGGACAGGGAGCCCATCGGTCACCCCTCCACTTT. V gene TRBV5-1 combines with J gene TRBJ1-6; TRBD1 matches 8 bases. V shed 4 bases, J shed 10 bases, and the junction held 13 bases outside the gene matches. The CDR3 has 16 amino acids. Germline V gene sequence: CDR1 SGHRS, CDR2 YFSETQ.

This clonotype came up once. A much larger clone lies one base from this, so it may be a read error. The V call is TRBV5-1, the J call TRBJ1-1; 8 bases line up with TRBD1. Germline V gene data show CDR1 as SGHRS and CDR2 as YFSETQ. With 4 bases clipped from V and 10 bases from J, the junction kept 9 bases outside the gene matches. This CDR3 comprises 13 residues. Here the CDR3 DNA reads TGCGCCAGCAGCGCCGCGACAGGGGATGGAGCTTTCTTT. This translates into CASSAATGDGAFF.

This clonotype showed up many times. This chain links TRBV6-2 or TRBV6-3 with TRBJ1-5; a weak D match, TRBD1 (5 bases). Deletions cut 4 bases from V and 6 bases from J, with 16 bases between. There are 15 residues in the CDR3. CDR1 and CDR2 (germline): MNHEY, SVGEGT. The CDR3 here is CASSLDGGNSQPQHF. The CDR3 nucleotides are TGTGCCAGCAGTTTGGATGGGGGAAACAGTCAGCCCCAGCATTTT.

This clonotype came up many times. V is TRBV6-1 and J is TRBJ2-7; D not resolved. Germline V lookup: CDR1 MNHNS, CDR2 SASEGT. The CDR3 extends over 14 amino acids. Trimming pared 5 bases from V and 2 bases from J, leaving 13 bases between. The CDR3 sequence: CASSRLDFTYEQYF. DNA of the CDR3: TGTGCCAGCAGTCGACTGGATTTCACCTACGAGCAGTACTTC.

Notes on this clonotype: Since a much larger clone is just one base distant, this may be a read error. The chain links TRBV24-1 to TRBJ2-5; tentatively, D is TRBD2 (5 bases). This CDR3 contains 15 residues. Germline assignment: CDR1 KGHDR and CDR2 SFDVKD. CDR3 in DNA: TGTGCCACCAGTGAACGACGGGGAGTGAGGGAGACCCAGTGCTTC. This translates into CATSERRGVRETQCF.

At least ten counts were recorded for this clonotype. The rearrangement links TRBV20-1 to TRBJ2-7, with D possibly TRBD1 on 5 matching bases. Trimming pared 8 bases from V and 1 base from J, leaving 18 bases between. This CDR3 contains 14 residues. Germline loops: CDR1 DFQATT, CDR2 SNEGSKA (reference sequence). In DNA form, the CDR3 reads TGCAGTCACGCGAGCGCGGACAAATCCTACGAGCAGTACTTC. Its translation: CSHASADKSYEQYF.

This clonotype appeared a single time. This rearrangement joins TRBV5-1 to TRBJ2-2; 7 nucleotides agree with TRBD1. The V gene end was trimmed by 5 bases and the J gene end by 5 bases; junction bases not matched to a gene: 9. The CDR3 has 15 amino acids. Germline values: CDR1 SGHRS, CDR2 YFSETQ. CDR3 residues: CASRGYRGRTGELFF. In nucleotides, the CDR3 is TGCGCCAGCAGGGGCTACAGGGGCCGAACCGGGGAGCTGTTTTTT.

As for this clonotype: One base away lies a much larger clone, so this may be a sequencing read error. The chain has TRBV5-6 and TRBJ2-3; D is ambiguous. This CDR3 is built from 15 residues. Per germline, CDR1 SGHDT and CDR2 YYEEEE. CDR3 protein: CTSSLSAASTDTQYF. The CDR3 bases are TGTACCAGCAGCTTGTCGGCTGCTAGCACAGATACGCAGTATTTT.

The V and J genes are TRBV2 and TRBJ1-5; D perhaps matches TRBD1 (6 bases). The V gene's germline CDR1 is SNHLY and CDR2 FYNNEI. The V end lost 7 bases, the J end lost 9 bases, and 16 bases lay between the germline ends. The CDR3 sequence is 13 residues long. The CDR3: CASNPGERGPQHF. The DNA for the CDR3 is TGTGCCAGCAACCCAGGGGAGAGGGGGCCCCAGCATTTT.

Ten or more counts support this clonotype. V usage is TRBV5-1 and J usage is TRBJ2-7, with D possibly TRBD2 on 5 matching bases. V was pared by 8 bases and J by 3 bases, with 12 bases between. The CDR3 loop spans 12 amino acids. Germline V CDR1 and CDR2: SGHRS, YFSETQ. The CDR3 is CASASEGYEQYF. The CDR3 DNA reads TGCGCCAGTGCCTCCGAGGGCTACGAGCAGTACTTC.

This clonotype was observed at least ten times. The chain links TRBV9 to TRBJ1-1, with 8 bases aligning to TRBD1. The CDR3 spans 16 residues. Germline V gene sequence: CDR1 SGDLS, CDR2 YYNGEE. Unmatched junction bases numbered 15, after V lost 0 bases and J lost 11 bases. CDR3 nucleotide sequence: TGTGCCAGCAGCGTAGAAGGACAGGGCCCGATTGAGGCGGCTTTCTTT. It codes for CASSVEGQGPIEAAFF.

This clonotype was observed many times. The CDR3 nucleotides read TGCAGTGCCACTAGGGGACAGGGCAGGGAGACCCAGTACTTC. This sequence encodes CSATRGQGRETQYF. The chain combines TRBV20-1 with TRBJ2-5; TRBD1 agrees at 9 bases. J gave up 5 bases and V 6 bases, and 10 bases lay outside the gene matches. Germline V gene lookup returns CDR1 DFQATT and CDR2 SNEGSKA (reference sequence). The CDR3 totals 14 residues.

In its sample, this clonotype was seen a few times. This sequence joins TRBV27 and TRBJ2-7; D is tentatively TRBD1 or TRBD2 (6 bases each). Germline V lookup: CDR1 MNHEY, CDR2 SMNVEV (reference sequence). Trimming stripped 3 bases from V and 3 bases from J, with 18 bases between. This CDR3 is built from 16 residues. CDR3 bases: TGTGCCAGCAGTTTTCATGGGGGGCAGGCGGACTACGAGCAGTACTTC. This translates into CASSFHGGQADYEQYF.

This clonotype has a count of ten or more. The J gene is TRBJ1-5, the V gene TRBV6-1, with D tentatively TRBD1 (5 bases). The germline V gene has CDR1 MNHNS and CDR2 SASEGT. The CDR3 loop spans 10 amino acids. Between the trimmed V and J ends, which lost 8 bases and 6 bases, there was a span of 5 bases. The CDR3 nucleotides read TGTGCCAGCGGGACTCAGCCCCAGCATTTT. This sequence encodes CASGTQPQHF.

This clonotype was seen repeatedly, ten times or more. The chain recombines TRBV9 with TRBJ1-2; 7 positions match TRBD1. This CDR3 contains 13 residues. Germline V lookup: CDR1 SGDLS, CDR2 YYNGEE. The V and J ends lost 0 bases and 8 bases, in that order; junction bases with no gene match: 4. CDR3 protein: CASSVATGDGYTF. The CDR3 DNA follows: TGTGCCAGCAGCGTAGCCACAGGGGACGGCTACACCTTC.

The gene calls are TRBV28 and TRBJ1-5; D not resolved. Trimming took off 6 bases at V and 3 bases at J, with 6 bases between the two ends. The germline V gene has CDR1 MDHEN and CDR2 SYDVKM. The CDR3 length is 12 residues. The CDR3 nucleotides read TGTGCCAGCAGGAATCACAATCAGCCCCAGCATTTT. Its protein product is CASRNHNQPQHF.

The CDR3 nucleotides are TGTGCCTGGAGTTTCTCGGTTTTGAATGAAAAACTGTTTTTT. It translates to CAWSFSVLNEKLFF. The chain is built from TRBV30 and TRBJ1-4; D is unclear. The CDR3 consists of 14 residues. With 2 bases removed from V and 5 bases from J, the gap between germline ends came to 12 bases. CDR1 is GTSNPN and CDR2 is SVGIG in the germline V gene (reference sequence).

The chain recombines TRBV7-3 with TRBJ1-1; D is unclear. Germline-derived CDR1 and CDR2 are SGHTA and FQGTGA. The CDR3 covers 13 residues. Trimming took 5 bases from V and 4 from J, leaving 11 bases between them. The CDR3 loop is CASSLDWGTEAFF. CDR3 sequence (DNA): TGTGCCAGCAGCCTCGACTGGGGCACTGAAGCTTTCTTT.

This clonotype appeared many times. The chain employs TRBV19 and TRBJ1-3; 7 bases map to TRBD1. The ends lost 5 bases at V and 2 bases at J; junction bases unmatched: 6. The CDR3 sequence is 15 residues long. Germline V gene lookup returns CDR1 LNHDA and CDR2 SQIVND (reference sequence). CDR3 in amino acids: CASSGPGTAGNTIYF. The CDR3 DNA reads as TGTGCCAGTAGTGGGCCCGGGACAGCTGGAAACACCATATATTTT.

The genes are TRBV7-3 and TRBJ2-1; a weak D match, TRBD2 (6 bases). Germline values: CDR1 SGHTA, CDR2 FQGTGA. The V gene lost 4 bases and the J gene lost 4 bases, with 17 bases spanning the gap. CDR3 length: 16 residues. CDR3 protein: CASSSSPPGGYNEQFF. The CDR3 bases are TGTGCCAGCAGCTCTAGCCCCCCCGGGGGATACAATGAGCAGTTCTTC. Using reference TRBV7-3 and TRBJ2-1 for the parts outside the CDR3, the full variable domain is GAGVSQTPSNKVTEKGKYVELRCDPISGHTALYWYRQSLGQGPEFLIYFQGTGAADDSGLPNDRFFAVRPEGSVSTLKIQRTERGDSAVYLCASSSSPPGGYNEQFFGPGTRLTVL.

The rearrangement joins TRBV7-3 to TRBJ2-7, with TRBD1 identical over 7 bases. CDR1 is SGHTA and CDR2 is FQGTGA in the germline V gene. The V segment lost 4 bases and the J segment 7 bases; nucleotides outside the gene matches: 10. The CDR3 runs 14 residues. In DNA form, the CDR3 reads TGTGCCAGCAGCTCCCGAGACAGGGTAGTTGAGCAGTACTTC. It encodes CASSSRDRVVEQYF.

Ten or more counts support this clonotype. A much larger clone differs by one base, so this may be a read error. The CDR3 loop reads CASSFAGEEAQYF. The CDR3 DNA reads as TGTGCCAGCAGCTTCGCCGGGGAAGAGGCCCAGTACTTC. V and J are TRBV7-9 and TRBJ2-5, with D possibly TRBD2 on 5 matching bases. The CDR3 totals 13 residues. Germline V gene lookup returns CDR1 SEHNR and CDR2 FQNEAQ (reference sequence).